A selection of T cell receptor beta chains follows, all from one sample in a study of neurological immune-mediated disorders. TCRdb re-derived calls from the 5' RACE reads in MiXCR, one entry per CDR3 protein. The sample lists approximately 100,000 distinct CDR3 sequences; around 3.5% were seen once. The sample consisted of PBMCs. The receptor source for this set is a woman aged 45 to 65 with multiple sclerosis. The CDR3 runs from the conserved cysteine through the conserved F or W. A D gene is named only where the DNA matches it firmly. Clone sizes are given selectively: once, few, many, or a class where the clone is expanded.

abundance	d_gene	v_gene	j_gene	CDR3aa	CDR3nt
many	NA	TRBV7-2	TRBJ2-3	CASSLEWGKGGTQYF	TGTGCCAGCAGCTTAGAATGGGGAAAAGGGGGTACGCAGTATTTT
many	NA	TRBV5-6	TRBJ2-7	CASSFSQAYEQYF	TGTGCCAGCAGCTTTTCACAAGCCTACGAGCAGTACTTC
NA	NA	TRBV18	TRBJ1-1	CASSQIRGDTEAFF	TGTGCCAGCTCACAGATACGGGGCGACACTGAAGCTTTCTTT
many	NA	TRBV5-1	TRBJ1-2	CASSLGPGRNYGYTF	TGCGCCAGCAGCTTGGGGCCGGGCCGTAACTATGGCTACACCTTC
many	NA	TRBV3-1	TRBJ1-1	CASSQVTTVETEAFF	TGTGCCAGCAGCCAAGTGACGACAGTGGAGACTGAAGCTTTCTTT
many	NA	TRBV20-1	TRBJ2-3	CSAPPITRTDTQYF	TGCAGTGCCCCTCCGATTACCCGCACAGATACGCAGTATTTT
many	NA	TRBV5-1	TRBJ2-6	CASTARSGANVLTF	TGCGCCAGCACAGCCCGGTCTGGGGCCAACGTCCTGACTTTC
many	NA	TRBV4-1	TRBJ2-6	CASSQETVFGANVLTF	TGCGCCAGCAGCCAAGAGACAGTCTTCGGGGCCAACGTCCTGACTTTC
many	TRBD1	TRBV12-3/TRBV12-4	TRBJ1-5	CASSPQDRANQPQHF	TGTGCCAGCAGTCCCCAGGACAGGGCTAATCAGCCCCAGCATTTT
many	TRBD2	TRBV7-6	TRBJ2-5	CASSLRGGPQETQYF	TGTGCCAGCAGCTTACGCGGGGGGCCCCAAGAGACCCAGTACTTC
many	NA	TRBV28	TRBJ1-1	CASSLGTGTSDKQAFF	TGTGCCAGCAGTTTAGGAACCGGGACATCGGACAAACAAGCTTTCTTT
many	TRBD2	TRBV4-3	TRBJ2-7	CASSRSTVLTSGNYEQYF	TGCGCCAGCAGCCGCTCCACCGTTCTGACTAGCGGGAACTACGAGCAGTACTTC
many	NA	TRBV20-1	TRBJ1-5	CSARDQDRTYSNQPQHF	TGCAGTGCTAGAGACCAGGACAGAACTTATAGCAATCAGCCCCAGCATTTT
many	TRBD1	TRBV7-9	TRBJ1-3	CASSHPGQGVSGNTIYF	TGTGCCAGCAGCCATCCGGGACAGGGTGTCTCTGGAAACACCATATATTTT
many	TRBD2	TRBV29-1	TRBJ2-1	CSGVTSLSYNEQFF	TGCAGCGGTGTGACTAGCTTATCCTACAATGAGCAGTTCTTC
NA	NA	TRBV5-4	TRBJ1-1	CASSPRTNSPNTEAFF	TGTGCCAGCAGCCCCCGGACGAACAGCCCGAACACTGAAGCTTTCTTT
many	NA	TRBV7-2	TRBJ2-2	CASSPGRFPWELFF	TGTGCCAGCAGCCCCGGACGCTTCCCCTGGGAGCTGTTTTTT